This T cell receptor (beta chain) was found in a study of blood T cell repertoires in COVID-19. Here immunoSEQ multiplex PCR was the method, and the copy in TCRdb shows in-frame clones only, minus some. The sample includes 60,000 to 90,000 clones, roughly 88% of them seen just once. The germline V gene encodes CDR1 LNHNV and CDR2 YYDKDF (reference sequence). Losses at the gene ends were 2 bases for V and 5 bases for J; bases not matched to a gene: 10. CDR3 length: 18 residues. The source is a woman aged 50 to 60 with acute or convalescent COVID-19. The chain carries TRBV15 and TRBJ1-4, with 11 bases lining up with TRBD1. The sequenced sample consisted of peripheral blood. The CDR3 nucleotides are TGTGCCACCAGCAGACGCCGGGACAGGGGGAAGCTGAATGAAAAACTGTTTTTT. It specifies CATSRRRDRGKLNEKLFF.